The 5 T cell receptor beta chains reported below all come from one sample, sequenced in a study of blood T cell repertoires in COVID-19. The protocol was immunoSEQ multiplex PCR, while the TCRdb copy is restricted to in-frame clones and leaves out a portion. The sample lists about 140,000 clones; about 80% were seen once. The specimen sequenced was peripheral blood. The receptors derive from a woman aged 60 to 75 with acute or convalescent COVID-19.

The J gene is TRBJ2-7, the V gene TRBV4-1; 12 bases align to TRBD2. The CDR3 loop spans 17 amino acids. Losses at the gene ends were 3 bases for V and 2 bases for J; bases not matched to a gene: 8. Germline V gene data show CDR1 as MGHRA and CDR2 as YSYEKL. CDR3 amino acids: CASSQGLAGALTYEQYF. CDR3 sequence (DNA): TGCGCCAGCAGCCAGGGACTAGCGGGTGCCCTTACCTACGAGCAGTACTTC.

The V call is TRBV30, the J call TRBJ1-3, with no clear D. The CDR3 runs 14 residues. Germline CDR1 and CDR2: GTSNPN and SVGIG (reference sequence). The V end was cut by 6 bases, the J end by 0 bases, with 12 bases between. The DNA of the CDR3 is TGTGCCTGTCTCGGAGATAGCTCTGGAAACACCATATATTTT. The encoded protein is CACLGDSSGNTIYF.

The rearrangement links TRBV7-9 to TRBJ2-5, with 9 nucleotides matching TRBD2. The trim removed 5 bases at V and 0 bases at J, leaving 10 bases unmatched. Germline-derived CDR1 and CDR2 are SEHNR and FQNEAQ (reference sequence). The CDR3 consists of 17 residues. DNA for the CDR3: TGTGCCAGCAGCCTAGGGAGGCTAGCGGGAAACCAAGAGACCCAGTACTTC. Amino acid sequence: CASSLGRLAGNQETQYF.

This chain joins TRBV7-9 and TRBJ1-5; a weak D match, TRBD1 (5 bases). V shed 5 bases and J shed 1 base, with 15 bases lying between them. The germline V gene has CDR1 SEHNR and CDR2 FQNEAQ (reference sequence). The CDR3 runs 16 residues. CDR3: CASSPGGGLSNQPQHF. CDR3 DNA sequence: TGTGCCAGCAGCCCCGGTGGGGGGTTAAGCAATCAGCCCCAGCATTTT. Looking up the rest from reference TRBV7-9 and TRBJ1-5 gives the full variable domain: DTGVSQNPRHKITKRGQNVTFRCDPISEHNRLYWYRQTLGQGPEFLTYFQNEAQLEKSRLLSDRFSAERPKGSFSTLEIQRTEQGDSAMYLCASSPGGGLSNQPQHFGDGTRLSIL.

The V call is TRBV5-4, the J call TRBJ2-7, with TRBD1 matching 10 bases. The CDR3 is made up of 14 amino acids. Germline lookup yields CDR1 SGHNT and CDR2 YYREEE (reference sequence). Trimming removed 5 bases from V and 5 bases from J; junction bases left unmatched: 7. The CDR3 loop reads CASRRAGTGDEQYF. The CDR3 nucleotides read TGTGCCAGCAGGCGTGCCGGGACAGGGGACGAGCAGTACTTC.